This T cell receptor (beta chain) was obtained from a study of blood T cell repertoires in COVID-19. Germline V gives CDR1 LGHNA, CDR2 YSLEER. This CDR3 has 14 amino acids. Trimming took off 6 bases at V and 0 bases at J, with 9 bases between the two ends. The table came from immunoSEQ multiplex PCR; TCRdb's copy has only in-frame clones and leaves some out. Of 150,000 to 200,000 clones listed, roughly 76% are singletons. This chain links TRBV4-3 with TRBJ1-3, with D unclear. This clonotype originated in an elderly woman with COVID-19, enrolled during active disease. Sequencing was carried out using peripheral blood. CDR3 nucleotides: TGCGCCAGCAGTAAGAGCGCCTCTGGAAACACCATATATTTT. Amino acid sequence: CASSKSASGNTIYF.